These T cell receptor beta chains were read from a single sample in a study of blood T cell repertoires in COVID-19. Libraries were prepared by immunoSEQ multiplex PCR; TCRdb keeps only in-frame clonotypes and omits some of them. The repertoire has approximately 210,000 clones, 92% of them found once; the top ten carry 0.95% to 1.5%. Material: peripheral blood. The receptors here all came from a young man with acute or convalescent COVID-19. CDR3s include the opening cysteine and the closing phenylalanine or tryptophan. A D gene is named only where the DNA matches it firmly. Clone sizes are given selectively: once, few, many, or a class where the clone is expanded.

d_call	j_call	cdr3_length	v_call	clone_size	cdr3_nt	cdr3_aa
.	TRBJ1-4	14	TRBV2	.	TGTGCCAGCAGGGGGCATGGGACTAATGAAAAACTGTTTTTT	CASRGHGTNEKLFF
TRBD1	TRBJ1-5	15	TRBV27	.	TGTGCCAGCAGTTTCTCCGGGACAGGGAATCAGCCCCAGCATTTT	CASSFSGTGNQPQHF
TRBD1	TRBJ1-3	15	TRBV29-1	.	TGCAGCGTTGACCGCTACAGGGGCTCTGGAAACACCATATATTTT	CSVDRYRGSGNTIYF
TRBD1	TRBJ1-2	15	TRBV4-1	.	TGCGCCAGCAGCCACGGTGGACAGGCCTATCGCGGCTACACCTTC	CASSHGGQAYRGYTF
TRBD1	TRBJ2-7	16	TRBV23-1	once	TGCGCCAGCAGCGAGGTGGGACAGGCGGTATCCTACGAGCAGTACTTC	CASSEVGQAVSYEQYF
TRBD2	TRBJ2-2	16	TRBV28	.	TGTGCCAGCAGACCCGGACTAGCGGGGGGCACCGGGGAGCTGTTTTTT	CASRPGLAGGTGELFF
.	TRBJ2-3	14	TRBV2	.	TGTGCCAGCAGTGAGGTGGCTTCCACAGATACGCAGTATTTT	CASSEVASTDTQYF
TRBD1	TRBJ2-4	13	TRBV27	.	TGTGCCAGCAGTCCTAGGACAGGGGAAATTCAGTACTTC	CASSPRTGEIQYF
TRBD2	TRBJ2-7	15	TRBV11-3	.	TGTGCCAGCAGCCGGGGACTAGCGGGAACCGACGAGCAGTACTTC	CASSRGLAGTDEQYF
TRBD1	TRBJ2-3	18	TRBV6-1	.	TGTGCCAGCAGTGCGCCCGGGACAGCCAGAACTAGCACAGATACGCAGTATTTT	CASSAPGTARTSTDTQYF
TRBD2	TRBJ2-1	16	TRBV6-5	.	TGTGCCAGCAGTTACCACACTAGCGGGAGGGCACGGGAGCAGTTCTTC	CASSYHTSGRAREQFF
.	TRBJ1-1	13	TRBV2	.	TGTGCCAGCAGGGTCCGGGAAAACACCGAAGCTTTCTTT	CASRVRENTEAFF
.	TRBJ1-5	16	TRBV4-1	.	TGCGCCAGCAGCCACCTTTATAAAGGCGGAAATCAGCCCCAGCATTTT	CASSHLYKGGNQPQHF
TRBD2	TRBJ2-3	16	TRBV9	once	TGTGCCAGCAGCGTAGAAGCGGGAGTAAGCACAGATACGCAGTATTTT	CASSVEAGVSTDTQYF
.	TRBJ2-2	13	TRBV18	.	TGTGCCAGCTCACCAGCCTGGCCCGGGGAGCTGTTTTTT	CASSPAWPGELFF
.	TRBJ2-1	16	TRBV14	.	TGTGCCAGCAGCCTGATGGGCCGATCATCCGCCAATGAGCAGTTCTTC	CASSLMGRSSANEQFF
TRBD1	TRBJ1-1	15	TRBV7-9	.	TGTGCCAGCAGCACCGGGACAGGTCTGGACACTGAAGCTTTCTTT	CASSTGTGLDTEAFF
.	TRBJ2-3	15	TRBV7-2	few	TGTGCCAGCAGCCCCACCCCGCTATCCACAGATACGCAGTATTTT	CASSPTPLSTDTQYF
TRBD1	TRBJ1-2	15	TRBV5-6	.	TGTGCCAGCAGGGATTGGACCATCAGGGGGAACGGCTACACCTTC	CASRDWTIRGNGYTF
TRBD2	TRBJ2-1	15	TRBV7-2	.	TGTGCCAGCAGCCTGTCGAGCGGGAGGGCACCTGAGCAGTTCTTC	CASSLSSGRAPEQFF
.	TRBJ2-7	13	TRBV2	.	TGTGCCAGCAGTGCTACTGCCGGCGGGGAGCAGTACTTC	CASSATAGGEQYF
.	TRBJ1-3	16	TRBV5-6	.	TGTGCCAGCAGCTTACCGGGACACAACTCTGGAAACACCATATATTTT	CASSLPGHNSGNTIYF
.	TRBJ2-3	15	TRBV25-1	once	TGTGCCAGCAACACAAGGACGGGGGGCACAGATACGCAGTATTTT	CASNTRTGGTDTQYF
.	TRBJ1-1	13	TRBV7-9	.	TGTGCCAGCAGCTTATCAGGGTCGGACGAAGCTTTCTTT	CASSLSGSDEAFF
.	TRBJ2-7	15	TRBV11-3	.	TGTGCCAGCAGCCTAGGCGGCGGACTTTCCCAAGAGCAGTACTTC	CASSLGGGLSQEQYF
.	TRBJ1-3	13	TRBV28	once	TGTGCCAGCACCTTAGGACAAGTCGACACCATATATTTT	CASTLGQVDTIYF
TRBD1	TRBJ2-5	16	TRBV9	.	TGTGCCAGCAGCCAACCCACAGGGACAGGAGGAGAGACCCAGTACTTC	CASSQPTGTGGETQYF
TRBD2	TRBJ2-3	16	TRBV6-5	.	TGTGCCAGCAGTTCTCCCTTGGGCGGGGGGACAGATACGCAGTATTTT	CASSSPLGGGTDTQYF